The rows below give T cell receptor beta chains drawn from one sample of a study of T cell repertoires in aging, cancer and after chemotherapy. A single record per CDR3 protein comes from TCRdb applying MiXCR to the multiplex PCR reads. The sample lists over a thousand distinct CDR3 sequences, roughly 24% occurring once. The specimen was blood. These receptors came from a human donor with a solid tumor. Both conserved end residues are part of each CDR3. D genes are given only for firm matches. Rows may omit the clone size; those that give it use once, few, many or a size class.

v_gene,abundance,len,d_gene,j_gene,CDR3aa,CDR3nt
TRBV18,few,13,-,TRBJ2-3,CASSPDQTDTQYF,TGTGCCAGCTCACCAGACCAGACAGATACGCAGTATTTT
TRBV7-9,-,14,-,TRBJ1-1,CASSSNWGGTEAFF,TGTGCCAGCAGCTCCAATTGGGGTGGCACTGAAGCTTTCTTT
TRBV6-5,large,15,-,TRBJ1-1,CASSYNRASGTEAFF,TGTGCCAGCAGTTACAACAGGGCGAGCGGCACTGAAGCTTTCTTT
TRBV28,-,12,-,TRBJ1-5,CASTLLQQPQHF,TGTGCCAGCACTCTTCTCCAACAGCCCCAGCATTTT
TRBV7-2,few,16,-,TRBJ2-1,CASSSHDRIRANEQFF,TGTGCCAGCAGCTCTCATGACAGAATAAGGGCGAATGAGCAGTTCTTC
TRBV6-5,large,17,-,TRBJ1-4,CASSYDPVPAFNEKLFF,TGTGCCAGCAGTTACGACCCAGTACCCGCGTTTAATGAAAAACTGTTTTTT
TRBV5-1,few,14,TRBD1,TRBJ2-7,CASSAGTGAYEQYF,TGCGCCAGCAGCGCCGGGACAGGGGCCTACGAGCAGTACTTC
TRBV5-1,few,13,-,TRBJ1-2,CASSLGRGYGYTF,TGCGCCAGCAGCTTGGGCAGGGGCTATGGCTACACCTTC
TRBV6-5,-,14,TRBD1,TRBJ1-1,CASTDDRANTEAFF,TGTGCCAGCACCGACGACAGGGCGAACACTGAAGCTTTCTTT
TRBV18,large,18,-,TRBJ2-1,CASSLVWPGGAGANEQFF,TGTGCCAGCTCACTCGTATGGCCGGGGGGCGCGGGGGCCAATGAGCAGTTCTTC
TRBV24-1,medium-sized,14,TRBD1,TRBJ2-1,CATSDSPTGAEQFF,TGTGCCACCAGTGATTCTCCGACAGGGGCTGAGCAGTTCTTC
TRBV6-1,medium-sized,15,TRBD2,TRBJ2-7,CASSETGTSSYEQYF,TGTGCCAGCAGTGAGACCGGGACTAGCTCCTACGAGCAGTACTTC
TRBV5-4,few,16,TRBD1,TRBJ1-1,CASSRPGQAVYTEAFF,TGTGCCAGCAGTCGTCCGGGACAGGCTGTTTATACTGAAGCTTTCTTT
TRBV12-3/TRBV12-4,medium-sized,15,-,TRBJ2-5,CASSLRRQLQETQYF,TGTGCCAGCAGTTTAAGGAGACAGCTCCAAGAGACCCAGTACTTC
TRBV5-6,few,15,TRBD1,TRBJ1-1,CASSTTDRVNTEAFF,TGTGCCAGCAGCACCACGGACAGGGTGAACACTGAAGCTTTCTTT
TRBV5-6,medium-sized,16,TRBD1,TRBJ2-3,CASSLDSRGRGDTQYF,TGTGCCAGCAGCTTGGACAGCAGGGGGCGGGGAGATACGCAGTATTTT
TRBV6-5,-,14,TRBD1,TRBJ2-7,CASSYSTGNYEQYF,TGTGCCAGCAGTTACTCGACAGGGAACTACGAGCAGTACTTC
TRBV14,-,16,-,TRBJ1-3,CASSLYEKISGKTIYF,TGTGCCAGCTCTCTCTATGAGAAGATCTCTGGAAAAACCATATATTTT
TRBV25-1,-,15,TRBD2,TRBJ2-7,CASSASGGHSYEQYF,TGTGCCAGCAGTGCCAGCGGGGGGCACTCCTACGAGCAGTACTTC
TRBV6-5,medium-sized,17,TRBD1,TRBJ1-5,CASSLTGGTLFNQPQHF,TGTGCCAGCAGCCTAACAGGGGGCACTCTCTTCAATCAGCCCCAGCATTTT
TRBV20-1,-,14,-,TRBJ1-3,CSAENQDYGNTIYF,TGCAGTGCTGAAAACCAAGATTACGGAAACACCATATATTTT
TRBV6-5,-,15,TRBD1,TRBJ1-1,CAISAGDRMNTEAFF,TGTGCCATCAGTGCAGGGGACAGAATGAACACTGAAGCTTTCTTT
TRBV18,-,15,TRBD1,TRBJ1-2,CASSLRQGEAYGYNF,TGTGCCAGCTCCCTTCGACAGGGGGAGGCCTATGGCTACAACTTC
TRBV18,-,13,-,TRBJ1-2,CASSTDRNYGYTF,TGTGCCAGCTCAACGGACAGAAACTATGGCTACACCTTC
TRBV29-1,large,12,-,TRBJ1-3,CSVGPSGNTIYF,TGCAGCGTGGGTCCCTCTGGAAACACCATATATTTT
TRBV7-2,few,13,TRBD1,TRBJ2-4,CASSRQGQNIQYF,TGTGCCAGCAGCCGACAGGGTCAAAACATTCAGTACTTC
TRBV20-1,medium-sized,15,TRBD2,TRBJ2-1,CSAGGGAGYDNEQFF,TGCAGTGCTGGGGGGGGAGCAGGGTATGACAATGAGCAGTTCTTC
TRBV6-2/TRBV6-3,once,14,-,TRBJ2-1,CAFLGQALNNEQFF,TGTGCATTCTTGGGGCAGGCATTGAACAATGAGCAGTTCTTC
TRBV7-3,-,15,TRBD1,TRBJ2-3,CASSSQGARTDTQYF,TGTGCCAGCAGCTCACAGGGGGCCCGCACAGATACGCAGTATTTT
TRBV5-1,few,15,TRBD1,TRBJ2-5,CASSLVLAGGETQYF,TGCGCCAGCAGCTTGGTTTTGGCAGGGGGAGAGACCCAGTACTTC
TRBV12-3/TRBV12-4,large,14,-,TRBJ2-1,CASSLFSAYNEQFF,TGTGCCAGCAGTTTATTTAGCGCCTACAATGAGCAGTTCTTC
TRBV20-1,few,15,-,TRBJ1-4,CSADDREATNEKLFF,TGCAGTGCAGATGACAGAGAAGCAACTAATGAAAAACTGTTTTTT
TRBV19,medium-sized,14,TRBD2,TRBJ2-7,CASSPAGTSYEQYF,TGTGCCAGTAGTCCAGCCGGGACTAGCTACGAGCAGTACTTC
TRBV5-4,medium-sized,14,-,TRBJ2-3,CASRDRKTGDTQYF,TGTGCCAGCAGGGACCGGAAAACGGGGGATACGCAGTATTTT
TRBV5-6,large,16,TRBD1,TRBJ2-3,CASSWGAGQGMDTQYF,TGTGCCAGCAGCTGGGGGGCGGGACAGGGGATGGATACGCAGTATTTT